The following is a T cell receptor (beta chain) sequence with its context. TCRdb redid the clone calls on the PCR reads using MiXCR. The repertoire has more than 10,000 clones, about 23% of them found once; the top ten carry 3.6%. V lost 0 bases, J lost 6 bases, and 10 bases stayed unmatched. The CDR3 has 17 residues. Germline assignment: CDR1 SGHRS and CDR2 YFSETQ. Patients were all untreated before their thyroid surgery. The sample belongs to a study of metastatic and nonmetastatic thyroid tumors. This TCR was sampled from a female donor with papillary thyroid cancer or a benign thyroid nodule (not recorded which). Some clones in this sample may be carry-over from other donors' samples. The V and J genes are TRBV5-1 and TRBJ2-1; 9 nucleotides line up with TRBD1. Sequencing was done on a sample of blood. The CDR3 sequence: CASSLGPPGTGSNEQFF. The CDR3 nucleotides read TGCGCCAGCAGCTTGGGCCCCCCTGGGACAGGGAGCAATGAGCAGTTCTTC.